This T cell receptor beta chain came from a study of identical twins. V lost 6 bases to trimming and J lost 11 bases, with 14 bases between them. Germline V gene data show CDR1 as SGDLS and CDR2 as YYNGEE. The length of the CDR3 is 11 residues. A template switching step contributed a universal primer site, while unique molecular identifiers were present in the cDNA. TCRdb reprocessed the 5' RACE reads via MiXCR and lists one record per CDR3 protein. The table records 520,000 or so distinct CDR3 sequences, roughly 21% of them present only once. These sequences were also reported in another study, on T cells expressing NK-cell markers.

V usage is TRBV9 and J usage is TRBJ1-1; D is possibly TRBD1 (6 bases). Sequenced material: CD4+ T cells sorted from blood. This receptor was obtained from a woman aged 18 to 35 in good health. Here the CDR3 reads CASTNQGKAFF. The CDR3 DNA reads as TGTGCCAGCACCAACCAGGGGAAGGCTTTCTTT.